This T cell receptor (beta chain) was profiled in a study of molecular identifiers for immune sequencing clone quantification. Overall study: In replicates, RNA taken from around 18,000 or 91,000 naive CD8 cells was divided five ways, and four portions underwent sequencing.

V shed 2 bases and J shed 0 bases, with 14 bases lying between them. This CDR3 is 16 amino acids long. Germline CDR1 and CDR2: SGDLS and YYNGEE. Previously described methods and listed TCR primers produced bulk TCR libraries. Using its own MiXCR run on the PCR reads, TCRdb lists one record per CDR3 protein. The sample lists tens of thousands of distinct CDR3 sequences; 20% to 25% were seen once. A CD8+CD4-CCR7+CD45RA+ gate was used to sort naive CD8 T cells. This clonotype was counted ten times or more. This clonotype originated in a human donor in good health. Some libraries in this study had Jurkat cell RNA spiked in. The source material was naive CD8+ T cells from blood, with Jurkat cell RNA spiked in. As to subset: FACS-sorted CD8+CD4-CCR7+CD45RA+ naive T cells. The gene calls are TRBV9 and TRBJ1-1; D remains ambiguous. Here the CDR3 DNA reads TGTGCCAGCAGCGTGGGTACGGAGGGATTGAACACTGAAGCTTTCTTT. This translates into CASSVGTEGLNTEAFF.